The 5 T cell receptor beta chains below were found in one sample sequenced in a study of neoadjuvant nivolumab and ipilimumab in lung cancer. Measured with immunoSEQ multiplex PCR; TCRdb has only the in-frame clones, and not every one. The data show roughly 2,500 clones, 75% to 90% seen once. The input for sequencing was tumor tissue, taken before neoadjuvant nivolumab, alone or with ipilimumab. These TCRs come from an adult with non-small cell lung cancer.

The V call is TRBV28, the J call TRBJ2-4; 7 bases map to TRBD1. V gave up 6 bases and J gave up 6 bases; unmatched junction bases: 11. This CDR3 has 15 amino acids. Germline CDR1 MDHEN, CDR2 SYDVKM. In DNA form, the CDR3 reads TGTGCCAGCAGCCAATCGACAGGGTGGCGAAACATTCAGTACTTC. Amino acid sequence: CASSQSTGWRNIQYF.

The J gene is TRBJ2-1, the V gene TRBV5-6; possible D gene TRBD2, 6 bases. The CDR3 sequence is 18 residues long. Germline V gene lookup returns CDR1 SGHDT and CDR2 YYEEEE. The V and J ends lost 2 bases and 4 bases respectively, with 22 bases between them. CDR3 DNA sequence: TGTGCCAGCAGCTTCACCCTTGGGGCCCAGCGGGTATACAATGAGCAGTTCTTC. Amino acid sequence: CASSFTLGAQRVYNEQFF.

This clone was counted a few times. The rearrangement uses TRBV5-4 and TRBJ2-5, with 7 bases lining up with TRBD1. The germline V gene has CDR1 SGHNT and CDR2 YYREEE (reference sequence). The junction had 8 bases not matched to a gene; V was cut back by 4 bases and J by 5 bases. This CDR3 has 14 amino acids. CDR3 nucleotide sequence: TGTGCCAGCAGCCTGGTAGGACAGGTGGAGACCCAGTACTTC. It is translated as CASSLVGQVETQYF. The full variable domain, rest sourced from reference TRBV5-4 and TRBJ2-5, is ETGVTQSPTHLIKTRGQQVTLRCSSQSGHNTVSWYQQALGQGPQFIFQYYREEENGRGNFPPRFSGLQFPNYSSELNVNALELDDSALYLCASSLVGQVETQYFGPGTRLLVL.

This clone was counted only a few times. The DNA for the CDR3 is TGTGCCAGCAGCTTAGATACCAGCGCATACTATGGCTACACCTTC. Its translation: CASSLDTSAYYGYTF. The chain joins TRBV11-2 to TRBJ1-2, with unresolved D. Germline CDR1 reads SGHAT; CDR2 reads FQNNGV. The CDR3 is 15 amino acids. The V gene lost 0 bases and the J gene lost 3 bases, with 11 bases spanning the gap.

The chain joins TRBV5-6 to TRBJ2-1, with 7 bases that match TRBD1. The J segment lost 2 bases and the V segment lost 4 bases, leaving 6 bases of the junction unmatched. The CDR3 covers 15 residues. The germline V gene has CDR1 SGHDT and CDR2 YYEEEE. In nucleotides, the CDR3 is TGTGCCAGCAGCGAGATCGGGACAGCCTACAATGAGCAGTTCTTC. Translation gives CASSEIGTAYNEQFF.